A single T cell receptor beta chain is shown here with its context. The sample belongs to a study of blood T cell repertoires in COVID-19. Whole-study context: T cells, B-cell-depleted T cells, or PBMCs provided the cDNA or gDNA that served as material.

This CDR3 has 13 residues. V lost 4 bases to trimming and J lost 3 bases, with 10 bases between them. Germline V lookup: CDR1 MNHEY, CDR2 SVGEGT. TCRdb's table, derived via immunoSEQ multiplex PCR, lists solely in-frame clones and lacks some. The sample consists of around 160,000 clones, roughly 80% of them appearing once. This receptor was taken from a human donor with acute or convalescent COVID-19. The donor label of this sample is uncertain. The V call is TRBV6-2 or TRBV6-3, the J call TRBJ2-7; D remains ambiguous. The sample consisted of peripheral blood. CDR3 loop: CASSSLSFYEQYF. DNA of the CDR3: TGTGCCAGCAGTTCGCTGAGTTTCTACGAGCAGTACTTC.